This T cell receptor (beta chain) is from a study of cytomegalovirus exposure and HLA in healthy donors (TCRdb year 2017). About the study as a whole: A later analysis indicated that the roughly 130 validation repertoires were generated on the platform also employed for the roughly 730 repertoires of the first cohort. The study aimed to test whether cataloging public T cell receptors could reveal signatures of past pathogen exposure. A separate validation cohort of approximately 130 different subjects was used in addition to the roughly 720-subject first cohort. To predict cytomegalovirus infection status, the study combined high-throughput TCR immunosequencing, statistical association of individual TCRs with disease status, and machine learning.

Concerning this clone: Its antigen is unknown. No per-base quality is available; no much larger clone lies one base away.

The CDR3 runs 16 residues from the cysteine to the phenylalanine. The kept DNA is CDR3 alone, 48 bases in frame from the first base. The junction shows trimming of 0 bases on V and 0 bases on J, plus 7 bases between the germline ends. CDR1 is given as SGHRS and CDR2 as YFSETQ, both from the germline V gene. The paper's findings and limits, for the study overall: In vitro tests confirmed that three of the cytomegalovirus-associated TCR beta chains recognize cytomegalovirus antigens. The study gave a list of more than 150 TCR beta chains associated with cytomegalovirus. A later analysis had no HLA typing for the validation cohort, so co-occurrence there was scored across all 110 or so repertoires. Across donors, most TCR sequences were observed very rarely, whereas some public TCRs were present in many individuals. The classifier was reported to diagnose cytomegalovirus status with high specificity and sensitivity in both the original cohort and the validation cohort. According to the authors, the approach could potentially be generalized to other disease states and immunological phenotypes. A later analysis found that TCRs clustered in the first cohort also tended to co-occur in the 130 or so validation repertoires, with just under 95% of cluster scores above 0.

The receptor library was made with the immunoSEQ multiplex PCR assay. In the original analysis: A statistical classification framework was built for diagnosing cytomegalovirus status from the catalog of TCR beta chain sequences. Drawn from immuneACCESS, this table holds only the in-frame rearrangements with V and J called that TCRdb kept. Clones are partly lost; checked studies trace under half to an unresolved V gene and leave the rest unexplained. Clone size and V and J calls were adopted from that table, with D and trimming inferred from the DNA. The sample records 55,000 to 80,000 clones, about 94% of which are singletons. The ten largest account for over 1.2% of the sample. The donors were included in the validation cohort of around 120 subjects, a group kept apart from the roughly 670-subject first cohort.

This receptor was obtained from a man aged 18 to 29 in good health and CMV-seropositive. The rearrangement combines TRBV5-1 with TRBJ2-6; the D region possibly corresponds to TRBD2 (5 bases align). Sequenced input: PBMCs. The CDR3 region has the sequence CASSLAGSSGANVLTF. Read as DNA, the sequence is TGCGCCAGCAGCTTGGCGGGATCCTCTGGGGCCAACGTCCTGACTTTC.